Below, 20 T cell receptor beta chains from the same sample are listed, as sequenced in a study of blood T cell repertoires in COVID-19. Repertoires were generated with immunoSEQ multiplex PCR, while TCRdb's copy carries only in-frame clones and drops some. The sample gives around 65,000 clones, roughly 80% of which show up once; about 20% is in the top ten. The material sequenced was peripheral blood. These TCRs come from a man aged 55-75 years with acute or convalescent COVID-19.

The chain has TRBV6-5 and TRBJ1-5; 8 positions agree with TRBD1. Germline V CDR1 and CDR2: MNHEY, SVGAGI. This CDR3 has 15 amino acids. The J segment lost 4 bases and the V segment lost 4 bases, leaving 6 bases of the junction unmatched. In DNA, the CDR3 is TGTGCCAGCAGTTCCGCAGGGGGCGCGAATCAGCCCCAGCATTTT. Residues: CASSSAGGANQPQHF.

The gene calls are TRBV5-5 and TRBJ1-6; 7 nucleotides match TRBD1. The J segment lost 8 bases and the V segment lost 1 base, leaving 6 bases of the junction unmatched. The CDR3 runs to 15 residues. Germline lookup yields CDR1 SGHKS and CDR2 YYEKEE (reference sequence). Here the CDR3 DNA reads TGTGCCAGCAGCTTGCTAGGGACAGACGATTCACCCCTCCACTTT. It specifies CASSLLGTDDSPLHF.

The DNA of the CDR3 is TGTGCCAGCAGACCCGAGCCGGGGGGCCATGGTGAGCAGTTCTTC. Amino acids: CASRPEPGGHGEQFF. This chain links TRBV6-4 with TRBJ2-1; perhaps TRBD2 as D (7 bases). Germline loops: CDR1 MRHNA, CDR2 SNTAGT. The CDR3 has 15 residues. The ends were cut back, 6 bases at V and 9 bases at J, with 21 bases in the middle.

The chain recombines TRBV18 with TRBJ2-3; 9 positions match TRBD1. Trimming cost V 6 bases and J 3 bases; bases outside gene matches: 7. The CDR3 contains 15 residues. Germline CDR1 is KGHSH and CDR2 is LQKENI. The CDR3 sequence: CASSQDRGWTDTQYF. The CDR3 DNA reads TGTGCCAGCTCCCAGGACAGGGGATGGACAGATACGCAGTATTTT.

This chain uses TRBV5-6 with TRBJ1-5; D remains unclear. V lost 2 bases and J 0 bases, leaving 6 bases between the germline ends. The CDR3 has 14 amino acids. Per the germline V gene, CDR1 is SGHDT and CDR2 is YYEEEE. The CDR3 DNA is TGTGCCAGCAGCTTACCAGGTAGCAATCAGCCCCAGCATTTT. It specifies CASSLPGSNQPQHF. Filled out from reference TRBV5-6 and TRBJ1-5, the complete variable domain reads DAGVTQSPTHLIKTRGQQVTLRCSPKSGHDTVSWYQQALGQGPQFIFQYYEEEERQRGNFPDRFSGHQFPNYSSELNVNALLLGDSALYLCASSLPGSNQPQHFGDGTRLSIL.

The J gene is TRBJ1-5, the V gene TRBV2; no clear D. CDR3 length equals 14 residues. The germline gives CDR1 SNHLY, CDR2 FYNNEI. The ends were cut back, 3 bases at V and 0 bases at J, with 6 bases in the middle. DNA for the CDR3: TGTGCCAGCAGTGAGGCAAGTAGCAATCAGCCCCAGCATTTT. Protein sequence: CASSEASSNQPQHF. The full variable domain, its missing parts supplied by reference TRBV2 and TRBJ1-5, is EPEVTQTPSHQVTQMGQEVILRCVPISNHLYFYWYRQILGQKVEFLVSFYNNEISEKSEIFDDQFSVERPDGSNFTLKIRSTKLEDSAMYFCASSEASSNQPQHFGDGTRLSIL.

The chain couples TRBV27 to TRBJ2-2; D ambiguous. The CDR3 runs 13 residues. V was trimmed by 7 bases and J by 0 bases, leaving 6 bases between them. The germline V gene encodes CDR1 MNHEY and CDR2 SMNVEV (reference sequence). The CDR3 coding sequence is TGTGCCAGCAAGAGATCGAACACCGGGGAGCTGTTTTTT. It encodes CASKRSNTGELFF.

This chain joins TRBV15 and TRBJ1-5, with TRBD1 identical over 8 bases. The length of the CDR3 is 15 residues. Per the germline V gene, CDR1 is LNHNV and CDR2 is YYDKDF (reference sequence). Losses at the gene ends were 5 bases for V and 2 bases for J; bases not matched to a gene: 5. Here the CDR3 reads CATSPGQGGNQPQHF. The CDR3 nucleotides read TGTGCCACCAGCCCCGGACAGGGTGGCAATCAGCCCCAGCATTTT.

The genes are TRBV6-5 and TRBJ1-4; 7 nucleotides line up with TRBD1. This CDR3 comprises 14 residues. The V gene end was trimmed by 6 bases and the J gene end by 7 bases; junction bases not matched to a gene: 8. CDR1 and CDR2 from the germline V gene are MNHEY and SVGAGI. In DNA, the CDR3 is TGTGCCAGCAGCCAGGAGGGGGCGGTTGAAAAACTGTTTTTT. This translates into CASSQEGAVEKLFF.

The chain links TRBV30 to TRBJ2-1, with a weak D call TRBD2 (6 bases). Trimming pared 0 bases from V and 0 bases from J, leaving 12 bases between. The V gene's germline CDR1 is GTSNPN and CDR2 SVGIG (reference sequence). CDR3 size: 16 residues. CDR3 nucleotides: TGTGCCTGGAGTGTACCCCGGGGGAGCTCCTACAATGAGCAGTTCTTC. As protein: CAWSVPRGSSYNEQFF.

This clone was seen more than once but under ten times. The rearrangement joins TRBV7-9 to TRBJ2-5, with 12 bases lining up with TRBD1. Per germline, CDR1 SEHNR and CDR2 FQNEAQ (reference sequence). Trimming cost V 5 bases and J 5 bases; bases outside gene matches: 6. This CDR3 comprises 15 residues. CDR3 amino acids: CASSPRDRGLETQYF. Written as DNA, the CDR3 is TGTGCCAGCAGCCCCCGGGACAGGGGGCTGGAGACCCAGTACTTC.

CDR3 in amino acids: CASSFGNRANTDTQYF. DNA for the CDR3: TGCGCCAGCAGCTTCGGGAACAGGGCCAACACAGATACGCAGTATTTT. The chain uses TRBV5-1 and TRBJ2-3; tentative D call: TRBD1 (6 bases). The CDR3 loop spans 16 amino acids. Per the germline V gene, CDR1 is SGHRS and CDR2 is YFSETQ. V gave up 2 bases and J gave up 2 bases, with 15 bases separating them.

The chain recombines TRBV7-2 with TRBJ1-2; D possibly corresponds to TRBD1 (6 bases). CDR3 length equals 14 residues. V lost 1 base to trimming and J lost 6 bases, with 12 bases between them. CDR1 and CDR2 (germline): SGHTA, FQGNSA. The chain's CDR3 is CASSLDTGYNGYTF. In DNA form, the CDR3 reads TGTGCCAGCAGCTTAGATACAGGGTACAATGGCTACACCTTC.

With regard to this clone: The same CDR3 also results from other DNA sequences found in this sample. The chain combines TRBV12-3 or TRBV12-4 with TRBJ1-1, with D possibly being TRBD1 (5 bases). The V and J ends lost 3 bases and 5 bases respectively, with 10 bases between them. This CDR3 is 13 amino acids long. The CDR3 nucleotides are TGTGCCAGCAGTTTTGGGGGAGGGACTGAAGCTTTCTTT. Protein sequence: CASSFGGGTEAFF.

The rearrangement links TRBV19 to TRBJ2-1, with 7 bases that match TRBD2. CDR1 and CDR2 from the germline V gene are LNHDA and SQIVND (reference sequence). The CDR3 contains 15 residues. The ends lost 6 bases at V and 3 bases at J; junction bases unmatched: 8. In DNA form, the CDR3 reads TGTGCCAGTAGGGGCGCGGGGGAGGGCTACAATGAGCAGTTCTTC. This translates into CASRGAGEGYNEQFF. Looking up the rest from reference TRBV19 and TRBJ2-1 gives the full variable domain: DGGITQSPKYLFRKEGQNVTLSCEQNLNHDAMYWYRQDPGQGLRLIYYSQIVNDFQKGDIAEGYSVSREKKESFPLTVTSAQKNPTAFYLCASRGAGEGYNEQFFGPGTRLTVL.

The rearrangement uses TRBV6-5 and TRBJ2-3; 8 bases agree with TRBD1. CDR1 MNHEY and CDR2 SVGAGI come from the germline V gene. This CDR3 has 16 residues. Trimming took 2 bases from V and 2 from J; bases not matched to a gene: 6. Here the CDR3 DNA reads TGTGCCAGCAGTTACCGACAGGGGCAACCCACAGATACGCAGTATTTT. Translated, it gives CASSYRQGQPTDTQYF.

CDR3 in DNA: TGTGCCAGTAGTGTTGGACTAGCGGGAGAAGTGGATACGCAGTATTTT. Amino acid sequence: CASSVGLAGEVDTQYF. The V gene is TRBV19, the J gene TRBJ2-3; 13 bases line up with TRBD2. CDR3 size: 16 residues. V lost 5 bases to trimming and J lost 6 bases; unmatched junction nucleotides: 8. Germline V gene sequence: CDR1 LNHDA, CDR2 SQIVND (reference sequence). Supplemented by reference TRBV19 and TRBJ2-3, the full variable domain reads DGGITQSPKYLFRKEGQNVTLSCEQNLNHDAMYWYRQDPGQGLRLIYYSQIVNDFQKGDIAEGYSVSREKKESFPLTVTSAQKNPTAFYLCASSVGLAGEVDTQYFGPGTRLTVL.

The chain is built from TRBV11-3 and TRBJ1-1, with D uncertain. Between the trimmed V and J ends, which lost 6 bases and 1 base, there was a span of 9 bases. This CDR3 is 13 amino acids long. From germline, CDR1 is SGHNT and CDR2 YENEEA. The CDR3 protein is CASSFTANTEAFF. For the CDR3, the DNA is TGTGCCAGCAGTTTCACAGCGAACACTGAAGCTTTCTTT.

The chain couples TRBV6-5 to TRBJ2-1; 8 bases are a match to TRBD1. The CDR3 loop spans 15 amino acids. V was clipped by 6 bases and J by 2 bases; unmatched bases: 6. Germline CDR1 and CDR2: MNHEY and SVGAGI. The CDR3 here is CASSHRDRPYNEQFF. The CDR3 region has the DNA TGTGCCAGCAGCCACCGGGACAGGCCCTACAATGAGCAGTTCTTC.

This chain uses TRBV5-8 with TRBJ2-7; possible D gene TRBD2, 5 bases. The CDR3 runs to 15 residues. CDR1 is SGHTS, CDR2 YDEGEE, per germline. V lost 4 bases and J 3 bases, leaving 17 bases between the germline ends. CDR3 bases: TGTGCCAGCAGCCCCCCTTCGGTCCGGGGCTACGAGCAGTACTTC. It specifies CASSPPSVRGYEQYF.